These 24 T cell receptor beta chains came from one sample sequenced in a study of control samples from healthy donors and cancer patients. Clones were read by immunoSEQ multiplex PCR, and TCRdb kept only the in-frame ones, dropping some. The sample holds about 98,000 clones, about four fifths seen once. Specimen: blood. These receptors all stem from a woman aged 25 to 45 in good health.

Only one count was recorded for this clone. The CDR3, as DNA: TGTGCTAGTGGTTTGGTACCCCAGGCAGGGGGTCCCTACGAGCAGTACTTC. Translation: CASGLVPQAGGPYEQYF. The V call is TRBV12-5, the J call TRBJ2-7, with 7 bases identical to TRBD1. With V trimmed by 0 bases and J by 2 bases, 10 bases remained unmatched. The CDR3 sequence is 17 residues long. Germline-derived CDR1 and CDR2 are LGHNT and FRNRAP.

This chain connects TRBV19 to TRBJ2-3, with D tentatively TRBD2 (5 bases). From germline, CDR1 is LNHDA and CDR2 SQIVND (reference sequence). Trimming removed 5 bases at V and 1 base at J, with 13 bases between. The CDR3 sequence is 15 residues long. The CDR3 bases are TGTGCCAGTAGTCTCTCGGGGTCTGGCACAGATACGCAGTATTTT. Its protein is CASSLSGSGTDTQYF. Filled out from reference TRBV19 and TRBJ2-3, the complete variable domain reads DGGITQSPKYLFRKEGQNVTLSCEQNLNHDAMYWYRQDPGQGLRLIYYSQIVNDFQKGDIAEGYSVSREKKESFPLTVTSAQKNPTAFYLCASSLSGSGTDTQYFGPGTRLTVL.

The chain carries TRBV29-1 and TRBJ1-2; maybe TRBD1 (5 bases). The CDR3 loop spans 13 amino acids. Germline V gene lookup returns CDR1 SQVTM and CDR2 ANQGSEA. With 7 bases removed from V and 1 base from J, the gap between germline ends came to 13 bases. This CDR3 reads CSAQQDLNYGYTF. The CDR3 DNA reads as TGCAGCGCTCAACAGGACCTTAACTATGGCTACACCTTC.

The chain couples TRBV6-2 or TRBV6-3 to TRBJ1-1; D gene unclear. This CDR3 is 13 amino acids long. From germline, CDR1 is MNHEY and CDR2 SVGEGT. The ends were cut back, 6 bases at V and 1 base at J, with 9 bases in the middle. The CDR3 sequence: CASSLVANTEAFF. In DNA form, the CDR3 reads TGTGCCAGCAGCCTGGTGGCGAACACTGAAGCTTTCTTT.

The V call is TRBV2, the J call TRBJ2-7; TRBD1 might be the D (5 bases). The germline V and J ends were trimmed by 11 bases and 3 bases, with 17 bases remaining between them. Germline loops: CDR1 SNHLY, CDR2 FYNNEI. CDR3 size: 13 residues. CDR3 coding DNA: TGTGCCGGCCGGCAGGGATTCGACTACGAGCAGTACTTC. Translated: CAGRQGFDYEQYF.

The chain recombines TRBV30 with TRBJ1-2; unclear D gene. From germline, CDR1 is GTSNPN and CDR2 SVGIG (reference sequence). V was pared by 3 bases and J by 3 bases, with 20 bases between. The CDR3 spans 16 residues. The CDR3, as DNA: TGTGCCTGGAGGACTTCTGAAGGGTCAGTTCACTATGGCTACACCTTC. This translates into CAWRTSEGSVHYGYTF.

The chain couples TRBV2 to TRBJ2-7; 8 positions match TRBD2. V gave up 7 bases and J gave up 4 bases; unmatched junction bases: 3. Germline V gene lookup returns CDR1 SNHLY and CDR2 FYNNEI. This CDR3 spans 12 amino acids. CDR3 loop: CASTGGPYEQYF. The CDR3 region has the DNA TGTGCCAGCACGGGGGGGCCTTACGAGCAGTACTTC.

The chain carries TRBV19 and TRBJ1-2, with 8 bases matching TRBD1. The CDR3 runs to 16 residues. The V and J ends lost 5 bases and 1 base, in that order; junction bases with no gene match: 9. Germline CDR1 and CDR2: LNHDA and SQIVND (reference sequence). The CDR3 here is CASSPGQGKGNYGYTF. DNA of the CDR3: TGTGCCAGTAGTCCCGGACAGGGAAAGGGTAACTATGGCTACACCTTC.

V gene TRBV7-2 combines with J gene TRBJ2-7; tentative D call: TRBD2 (6 bases). CDR1 and CDR2 from the germline V gene are SGHTA and FQGNSA. V lost 7 bases and J lost 0, with 13 bases in between. The CDR3 covers 14 residues. The CDR3: CASTLAGYSYEQYF. DNA for the CDR3: TGTGCCAGCACTCTCGCGGGGTACTCCTACGAGCAGTACTTC.

The chain recombines TRBV6-2 or TRBV6-3 with TRBJ1-2; TRBD1 matches at 8 bases. The CDR3 runs 14 residues. Trimming removed 5 bases from V and 4 bases from J; junction bases left unmatched: 6. Per germline, CDR1 MNHEY and CDR2 SVGEGT. The DNA for the CDR3 is TGTGCCAGCAGTGAGGACAGGGTGTTCTATGGCTACACCTTC. Translation gives CASSEDRVFYGYTF.

The CDR3 sequence is CASNQQGEDNQPQHF. DNA for the CDR3: TGTGCCAGCAATCAACAGGGGGAAGACAATCAGCCCCAGCATTTT. The chain is built from TRBV9 and TRBJ1-5; 8 bases line up with TRBD1. The CDR3 has 15 amino acids. The ends lost 6 bases at V and 3 bases at J; junction bases unmatched: 8. Looked up from germline, CDR1 is SGDLS and CDR2 is YYNGEE.

This clone occurred once. The sample holds other DNA sequences that translate to the same CDR3. This chain connects TRBV12-3 or TRBV12-4 to TRBJ1-2; TRBD1 matches 9 bases. The CDR3 runs 13 residues. V lost 5 bases, J lost 4 bases, and 2 bases stayed unmatched. The CDR3 coding sequence is TGTGCCAGCAGTGGACAGGGGTTCTATGGCTACACCTTC. It encodes CASSGQGFYGYTF.

J is TRBJ2-3 and V is TRBV25-1, with 8 bases lining up with TRBD2. This CDR3 contains 18 residues. Germline V CDR1 and CDR2: MGHDK, SYGVNS. Losses at the gene ends were 3 bases for V and 5 bases for J; bases not matched to a gene: 16. The CDR3 nucleotides are TGTGCCAGCAGTGACTCCAGATTAGCGGGGTCTCGAGTAGATACGCAGTATTTT. Translated, it gives CASSDSRLAGSRVDTQYF.

The J gene is TRBJ2-4, the V gene TRBV10-3; TRBD1 matches at 9 bases. This CDR3 contains 15 residues. Germline CDR1 ENHRY, CDR2 SYGVKD. The trim removed 0 bases at V and 4 bases at J, leaving 1 base unmatched. The CDR3 region is CAISESTGGKNIQYF. DNA of the CDR3: TGTGCCATCAGTGAGTCGACAGGGGGGAAAAACATTCAGTACTTC.

This clone was seen once. The chain joins TRBV7-2 to TRBJ1-5; D is possibly TRBD1 (6 bases). The ends were cut back, 4 bases at V and 2 bases at J, with 12 bases in the middle. The length of the CDR3 is 15 residues. Germline V gene data show CDR1 as SGHTA and CDR2 as FQGNSA. Written as DNA, the CDR3 is TGTGCCAGCAGCTCCTCGGCAGGGGGCAATCAGCCCCAGCATTTT. Residues: CASSSSAGGNQPQHF. The whole variable domain, remainder taken from reference TRBV7-2 and TRBJ1-5, is GAGVSQSPSNKVTEKGKDVELRCDPISGHTALYWYRQSLGQGLEFLIYFQGNSAPDKSGLPSDRFSAERTGGSVSTLTIQRTQQEDSAVYLCASSSSAGGNQPQHFGDGTRLSIL.

This chain connects TRBV11-2 to TRBJ2-2, with a tentative D call TRBD2 (5 bases). The CDR3 sequence is 17 residues long. V was pared by 1 base and J by 5 bases, with 17 bases between. Germline-derived CDR1 and CDR2 are SGHAT and FQNNGV. This CDR3 reads CASSLGSGVKPTGELFF. The CDR3 bases are TGTGCCAGCAGCTTAGGTTCCGGGGTTAAACCGACCGGGGAGCTGTTTTTT.

The rearrangement joins TRBV11-2 to TRBJ1-6; possible D gene TRBD1, 5 bases. CDR3 length equals 15 residues. Germline-derived CDR1 and CDR2 are SGHAT and FQNNGV. V was trimmed by 5 bases and J by 8 bases, leaving 16 bases between them. The CDR3 bases are TGTGCCAGCAGCCCTAGTGTAGGGGTGCATTCACCCCTCCACTTT. It encodes CASSPSVGVHSPLHF.

The rearrangement uses TRBV5-1 and TRBJ2-7, with 8 bases matching TRBD1. V was clipped by 3 bases and J by 3 bases; unmatched bases: 2. The CDR3 totals 13 residues. CDR1 is SGHRS, CDR2 YFSETQ, per germline. The CDR3 sequence is CASSSGTGYEQYF. The CDR3 DNA follows: TGCGCCAGCAGCTCAGGGACAGGCTACGAGCAGTACTTC. Full variable domain (outside the CDR3, taken from reference TRBV5-1 and TRBJ2-7): KAGVTQTPRYLIKTRGQQVTLSCSPISGHRSVSWYQQTPGQGLQFLFEYFSETQRNKGNFPGRFSGRQFSNSRSEMNVSTLELGDSALYLCASSSGTGYEQYFGPGTRLTVT.

This rearrangement joins TRBV10-1 to TRBJ2-3, with no clear D. This CDR3 comprises 17 residues. V was trimmed by 5 bases and J by 1 base, leaving 19 bases between them. Per the germline V gene, CDR1 is WNHNN and CDR2 is SYGVQD (reference sequence). The CDR3 is CASSPYRQAGGTDTQYF. CDR3 nucleotide sequence: TGCGCCAGCAGTCCATACCGTCAGGCAGGAGGCACAGATACGCAGTATTTT.

This sequence joins TRBV5-1 and TRBJ1-2; tentative D call: TRBD1 (6 bases). From germline, CDR1 is SGHRS and CDR2 YFSETQ. V lost 1 base and J 7 bases, leaving 14 bases between the germline ends. The CDR3 has 14 amino acids. This CDR3 is CASSLLRGPSGYTF. The CDR3 bases are TGCGCCAGCAGCTTGTTGCGGGGGCCGAGTGGCTACACCTTC.

The chain recombines TRBV18 with TRBJ1-6, with TRBD1 identical over 7 bases. In germline, CDR1 is KGHSH, CDR2 LQKENI. The CDR3 consists of 15 residues. V lost 2 bases and J lost 9; bases outside the gene matches: 7. CDR3: CASSPGQEPSSPLHF. The DNA for the CDR3 is TGTGCCAGCTCACCAGGACAGGAACCAAGTTCACCCCTCCACTTT.

This clone was observed a handful of times. The chain recombines TRBV7-8 with TRBJ1-1; the D is unclear. CDR3 size: 13 residues. Trimming removed 5 bases from V and 1 base from J, with 8 bases in between. Germline lookup yields CDR1 SGHVS and CDR2 FQNEAQ. The CDR3 loop reads CASSRGSNTEAFF. In nucleotides, the CDR3 is TGTGCCAGCAGCCGGGGATCGAACACTGAAGCTTTCTTT.

In this sample, this clone turned up a few times. This chain uses TRBV19 with TRBJ1-1; tentative D call: TRBD1 (5 bases). The germline V and J ends were trimmed by 5 bases and 4 bases, with 20 bases remaining between them. This CDR3 comprises 16 residues. Germline V gene data show CDR1 as LNHDA and CDR2 as SQIVND (reference sequence). DNA for the CDR3: TGTGCCAGTAGTCCCGGCCCGGGGCGCATGGGCACTGAAGCTTTCTTT. Protein: CASSPGPGRMGTEAFF.

This chain uses TRBV4-3 with TRBJ2-1; D perhaps matches TRBD1 (5 bases). The CDR3 runs 19 residues. V shed 0 bases and J shed 0 bases, with 18 bases lying between them. The germline V gene has CDR1 LGHNA and CDR2 YSLEER. DNA of the CDR3: TGCGCCAGCAGCCAAGATCGTTCAGGGTTGAAGAGCTCCTACAATGAGCAGTTCTTC. Protein sequence: CASSQDRSGLKSSYNEQFF.